This paragraph covers one T cell receptor beta chain sequence. This sample was included in a study of T cell changes during pregnancy in multiple sclerosis. The trim removed 5 bases at V and 3 bases at J, leaving 6 bases unmatched. This CDR3 has 13 residues. Germline CDR1 is GTSNPN and CDR2 is SVGIG (reference sequence). Some clones are missing from TCRdb's copy, which holds only in-frame ones; the method was immunoSEQ multiplex PCR. Seen here are about 80,000 clones, approximately 94% observed once, and the top ten hold 2.5%. The chain is built from TRBV30 and TRBJ2-7; 8 positions agree with TRBD2. The sample was peripheral blood, taken in the third trimester of pregnancy. This TCR was recovered from a female donor with multiple sclerosis, enrolled in a pregnancy study. The CDR3 here is CAWEQGLDYEQYF. As DNA, the CDR3 is TGTGCCTGGGAACAGGGACTAGACTACGAGCAGTACTTC.